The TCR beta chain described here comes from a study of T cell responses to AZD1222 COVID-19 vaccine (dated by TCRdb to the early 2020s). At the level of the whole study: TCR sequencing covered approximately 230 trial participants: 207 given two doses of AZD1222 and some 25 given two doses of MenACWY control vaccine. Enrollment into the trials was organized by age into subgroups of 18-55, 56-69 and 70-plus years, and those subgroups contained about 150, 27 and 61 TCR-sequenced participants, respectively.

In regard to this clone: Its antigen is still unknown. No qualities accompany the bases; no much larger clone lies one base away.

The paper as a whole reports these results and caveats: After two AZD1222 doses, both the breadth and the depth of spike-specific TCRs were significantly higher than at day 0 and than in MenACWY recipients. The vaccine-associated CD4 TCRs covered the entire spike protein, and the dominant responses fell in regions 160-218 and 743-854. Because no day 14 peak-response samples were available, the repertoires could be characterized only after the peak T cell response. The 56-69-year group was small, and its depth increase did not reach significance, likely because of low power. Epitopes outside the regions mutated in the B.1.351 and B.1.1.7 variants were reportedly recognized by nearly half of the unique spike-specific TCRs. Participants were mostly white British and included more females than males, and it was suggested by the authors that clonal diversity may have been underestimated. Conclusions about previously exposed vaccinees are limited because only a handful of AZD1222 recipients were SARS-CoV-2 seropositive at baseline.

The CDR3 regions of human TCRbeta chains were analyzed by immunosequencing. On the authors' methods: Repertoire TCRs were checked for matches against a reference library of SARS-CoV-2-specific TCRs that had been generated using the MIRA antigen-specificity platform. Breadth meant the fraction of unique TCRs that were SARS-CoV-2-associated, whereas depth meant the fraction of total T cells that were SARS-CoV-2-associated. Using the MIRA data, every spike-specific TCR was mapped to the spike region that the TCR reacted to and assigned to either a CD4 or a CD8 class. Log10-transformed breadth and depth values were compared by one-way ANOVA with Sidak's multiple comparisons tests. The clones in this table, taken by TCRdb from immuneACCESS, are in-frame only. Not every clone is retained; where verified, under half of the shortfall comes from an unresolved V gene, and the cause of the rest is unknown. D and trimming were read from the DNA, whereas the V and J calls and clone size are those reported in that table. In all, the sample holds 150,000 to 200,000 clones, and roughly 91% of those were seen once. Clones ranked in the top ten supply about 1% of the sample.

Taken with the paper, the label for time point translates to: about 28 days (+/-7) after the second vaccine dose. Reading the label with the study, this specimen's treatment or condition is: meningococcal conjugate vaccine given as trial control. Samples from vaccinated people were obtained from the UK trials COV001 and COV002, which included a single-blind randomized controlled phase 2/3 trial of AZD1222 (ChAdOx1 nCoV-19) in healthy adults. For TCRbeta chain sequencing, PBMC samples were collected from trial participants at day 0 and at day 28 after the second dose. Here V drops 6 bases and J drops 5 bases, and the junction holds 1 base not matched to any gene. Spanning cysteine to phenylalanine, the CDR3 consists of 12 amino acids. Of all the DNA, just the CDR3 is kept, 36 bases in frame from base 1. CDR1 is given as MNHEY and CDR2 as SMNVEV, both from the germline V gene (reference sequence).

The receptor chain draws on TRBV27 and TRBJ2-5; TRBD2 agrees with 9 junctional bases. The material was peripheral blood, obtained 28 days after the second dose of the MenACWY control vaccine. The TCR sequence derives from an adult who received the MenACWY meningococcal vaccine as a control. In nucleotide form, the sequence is TGTGCCAGCAGGACTAGCGGCGAGACCCAGTACTTC. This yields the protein CASRTSGETQYF.